The text below deals with one T cell receptor beta chain. CDR1 and CDR2 (germline): SQVTM, ANQGSEA. The CDR3 loop spans 14 amino acids. Unmatched junction bases numbered 3, after V lost 3 bases and J lost 1 base. This entry belongs to a study of CD8 T cells in Susac syndrome. Random hexamers were used to reverse transcribe an amount of roughly 0.5 to 1 ug RNA. TCRdb used MiXCR to reprocess the immunoSEQ multiplex PCR reads, holding one entry per CDR3 protein. The data show roughly 200,000 distinct CDR3 sequences, with 95% seen just once and approximately 0.082% held by the top ten. This chain connects TRBV29-1 to TRBJ1-2, with TRBD1 matching 9 bases. This receptor was taken from a human donor with multiple sclerosis. The sample comprised CD4+ T cells from PBMCs. CDR3 protein: CSVEGTGSNYGYTF. The CDR3 region has the DNA TGCAGCGTTGAGGGGACAGGGAGTAACTATGGCTACACCTTC.